This TCR beta chain was identified during a study of response to subunit inactivated influenza vaccine. Between the trimmed V and J ends, which lost 4 bases and 0 bases, there was a span of 13 bases. The germline V gene has CDR1 SGHAT and CDR2 FQNNGV. The CDR3 has 16 amino acids. TCRdb re-derived calls from the RT-PCR reads in MiXCR, one entry per CDR3 protein. The repertoire holds more than 600,000 distinct CDR3 sequences, with less than 20% as singletons. A few counts support this clonotype. The material sequenced was PBMCs from blood, taken roughly 5 days after vaccination. The rearrangement links TRBV11-2 to TRBJ2-1, with a possible D match to TRBD1 (6 bases). This TCR derives from a man aged 50-60 years who received an inactivated influenza vaccine. The CDR3 DNA follows: TGTGCCAGCAGCTCCTCTGACAGGAGCTCCTACAATGAGCAGTTCTTC. This codes for CASSSSDRSSYNEQFF.